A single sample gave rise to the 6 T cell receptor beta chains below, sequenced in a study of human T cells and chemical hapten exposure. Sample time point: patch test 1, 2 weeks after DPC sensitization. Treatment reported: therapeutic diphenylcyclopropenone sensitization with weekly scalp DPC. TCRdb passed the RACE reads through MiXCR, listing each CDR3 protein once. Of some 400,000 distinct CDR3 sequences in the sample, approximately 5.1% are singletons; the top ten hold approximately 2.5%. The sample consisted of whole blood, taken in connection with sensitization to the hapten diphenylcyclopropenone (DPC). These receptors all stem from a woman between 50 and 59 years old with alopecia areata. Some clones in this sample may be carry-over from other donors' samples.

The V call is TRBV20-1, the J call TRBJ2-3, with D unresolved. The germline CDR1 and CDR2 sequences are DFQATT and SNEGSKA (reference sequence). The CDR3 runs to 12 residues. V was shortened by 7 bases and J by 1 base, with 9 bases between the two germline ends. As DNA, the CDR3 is TGCAGTGTTCCCCCAGGCACAGATACGCAGTATTTT. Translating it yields CSVPPGTDTQYF.

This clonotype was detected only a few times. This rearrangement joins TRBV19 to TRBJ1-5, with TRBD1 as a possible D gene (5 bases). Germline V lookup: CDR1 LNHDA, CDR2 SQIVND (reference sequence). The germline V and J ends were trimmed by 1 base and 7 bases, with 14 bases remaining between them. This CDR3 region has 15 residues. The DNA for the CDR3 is TGTGCCAGTAGTATAGTCTTCAGGGTATCCCAGCCCCAGCATTTT. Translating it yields CASSIVFRVSQPQHF.

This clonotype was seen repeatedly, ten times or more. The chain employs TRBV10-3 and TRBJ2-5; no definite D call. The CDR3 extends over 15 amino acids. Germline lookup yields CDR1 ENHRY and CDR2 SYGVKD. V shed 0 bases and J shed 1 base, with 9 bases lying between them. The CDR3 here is CAISESPLIQETQYF. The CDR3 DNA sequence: TGTGCCATCAGTGAGTCCCCACTGATCCAAGAGACCCAGTACTTC.

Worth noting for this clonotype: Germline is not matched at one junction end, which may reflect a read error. The chain's CDR3 is CASNREGGTSQF. The CDR3 coding sequence is TGTGCCAGCAACAGAGAAGGGGGGACATCACAGTTC. The V gene is TRBV7-2, the J gene TRBJ2-4; perhaps D is TRBD1 or TRBD2 (6 bases each). CDR3 size: 12 residues. The V gene's germline CDR1 is SGHTA and CDR2 FQGNSA.

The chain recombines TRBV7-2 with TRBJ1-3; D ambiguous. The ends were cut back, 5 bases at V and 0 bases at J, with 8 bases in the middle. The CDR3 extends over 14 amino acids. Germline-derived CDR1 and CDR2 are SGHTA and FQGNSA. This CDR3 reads CASSQQFSGNTIYF. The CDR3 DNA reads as TGTGCCAGCAGCCAACAGTTCTCTGGAAACACCATATATTTT.

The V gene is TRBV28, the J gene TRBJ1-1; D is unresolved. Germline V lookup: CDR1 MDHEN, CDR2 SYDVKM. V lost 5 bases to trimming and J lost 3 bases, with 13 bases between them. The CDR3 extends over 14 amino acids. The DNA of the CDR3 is TGTGCCAGCAGTGCCGACTTGTCGGACACTGAAGCTTTCTTT. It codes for CASSADLSDTEAFF.